This T cell receptor (beta chain) was recorded in a study of T cell repertoires in cytomegalovirus infection. The ends were cut back, 0 bases at V and 8 bases at J, with 13 bases in the middle. The V gene's germline CDR1 is SGHTA and CDR2 FQGNSA. This CDR3 is built from 15 residues. TCRdb re-called the reads with MiXCR, one entry per CDR3 protein. The table includes approximately 750,000 distinct CDR3 sequences, 35% detected once. This clonotype appeared many times. The specimen sequenced was PBMCs. J is TRBJ1-4 and V is TRBV7-2, with D possibly matching TRBD1 (6 bases). The sequence came from a human donor in good health (CMV status not recorded). Some clones in this sample may be carry-over from other donors' samples. The DNA for the CDR3 is TGTGCCAGCAGCTTAGCAGCGACAGGAAACGAAAAACTGTTTTTT. Protein sequence: CASSLAATGNEKLFF.